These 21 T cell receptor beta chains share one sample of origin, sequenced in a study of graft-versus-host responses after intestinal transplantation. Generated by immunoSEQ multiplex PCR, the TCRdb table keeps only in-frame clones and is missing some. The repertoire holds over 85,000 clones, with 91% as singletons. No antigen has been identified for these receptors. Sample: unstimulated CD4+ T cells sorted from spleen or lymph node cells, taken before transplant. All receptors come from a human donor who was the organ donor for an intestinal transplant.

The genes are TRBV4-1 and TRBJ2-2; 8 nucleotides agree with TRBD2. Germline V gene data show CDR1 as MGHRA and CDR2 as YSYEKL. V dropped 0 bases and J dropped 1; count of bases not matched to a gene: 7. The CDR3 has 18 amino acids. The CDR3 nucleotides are TGCGCCAGCAGCCAAGATATCGGGGGGGCTATGAACACCGGGGAGCTGTTTTTT. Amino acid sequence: CASSQDIGGAMNTGELFF.

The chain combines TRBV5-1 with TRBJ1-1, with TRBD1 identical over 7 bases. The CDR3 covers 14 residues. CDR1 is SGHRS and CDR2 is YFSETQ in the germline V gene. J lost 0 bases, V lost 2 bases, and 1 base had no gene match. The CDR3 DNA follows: TGCGCCAGCAGCTTAAGGGGGCTGAACACTGAAGCTTTCTTT. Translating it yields CASSLRGLNTEAFF.

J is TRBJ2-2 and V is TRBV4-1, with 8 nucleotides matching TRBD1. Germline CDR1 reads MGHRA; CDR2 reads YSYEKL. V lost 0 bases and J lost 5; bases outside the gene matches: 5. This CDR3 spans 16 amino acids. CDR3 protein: CASSQDIQGATGELFF. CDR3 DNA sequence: TGCGCCAGCAGCCAAGATATCCAGGGGGCAACCGGGGAGCTGTTTTTT.

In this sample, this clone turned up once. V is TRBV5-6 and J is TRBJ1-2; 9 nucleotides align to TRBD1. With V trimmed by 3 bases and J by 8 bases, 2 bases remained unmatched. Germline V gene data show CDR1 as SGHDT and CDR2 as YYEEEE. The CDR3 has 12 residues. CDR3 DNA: TGTGCCAGCAGCTGGGACAGGGCAGGCTACACCTTC. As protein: CASSWDRAGYTF.

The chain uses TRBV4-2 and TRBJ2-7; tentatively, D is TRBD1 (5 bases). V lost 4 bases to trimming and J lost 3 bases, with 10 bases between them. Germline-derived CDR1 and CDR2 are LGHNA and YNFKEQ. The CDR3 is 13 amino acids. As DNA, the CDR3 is TGTGCCAGCAGCCGCGCCAGGGACTACGAGCAGTACTTC. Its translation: CASSRARDYEQYF.

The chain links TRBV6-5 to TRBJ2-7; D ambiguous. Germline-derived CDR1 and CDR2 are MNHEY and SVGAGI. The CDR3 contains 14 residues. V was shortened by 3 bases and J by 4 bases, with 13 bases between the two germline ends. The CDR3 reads CASSYPKTRYEQYF. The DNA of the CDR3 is TGTGCCAGCAGTTATCCGAAGACGCGGTACGAGCAGTACTTC.

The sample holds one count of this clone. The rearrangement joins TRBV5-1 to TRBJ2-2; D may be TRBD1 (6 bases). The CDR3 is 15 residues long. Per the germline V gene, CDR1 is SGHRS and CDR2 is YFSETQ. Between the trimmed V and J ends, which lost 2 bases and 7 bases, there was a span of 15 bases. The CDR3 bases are TGCGCCAGCAGCTTTTCGGGCAGGGGAGACGGGGAGCTGTTTTTT. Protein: CASSFSGRGDGELFF. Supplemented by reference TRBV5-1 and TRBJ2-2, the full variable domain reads KAGVTQTPRYLIKTRGQQVTLSCSPISGHRSVSWYQQTPGQGLQFLFEYFSETQRNKGNFPGRFSGRQFSNSRSEMNVSTLELGDSALYLCASSFSGRGDGELFFGEGSRLTVL.

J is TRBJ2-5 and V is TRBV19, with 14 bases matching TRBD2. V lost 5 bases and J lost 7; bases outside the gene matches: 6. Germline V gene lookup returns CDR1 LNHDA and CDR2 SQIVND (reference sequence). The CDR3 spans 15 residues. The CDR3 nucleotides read TGTGCCAGTAGTCCGGGACTAGCGGGGGTAGGGACCCAGTACTTC. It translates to CASSPGLAGVGTQYF.

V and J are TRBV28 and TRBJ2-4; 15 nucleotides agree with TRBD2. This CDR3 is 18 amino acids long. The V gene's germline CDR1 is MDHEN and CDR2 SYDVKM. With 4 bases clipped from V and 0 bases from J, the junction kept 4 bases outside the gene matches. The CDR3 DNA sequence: TGTGCCAGCAGTTGGACTAGCGGGGGGGCAGGAGCCAAAAACATTCAGTACTTC. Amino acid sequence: CASSWTSGGAGAKNIQYF.

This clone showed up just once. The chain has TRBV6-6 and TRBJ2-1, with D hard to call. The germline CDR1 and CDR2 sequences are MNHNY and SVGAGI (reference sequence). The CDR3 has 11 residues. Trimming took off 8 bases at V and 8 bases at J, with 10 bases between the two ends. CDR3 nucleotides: TGTGCCAGCGCTAGGCACCATGAGCAGTTCTTC. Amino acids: CASARHHEQFF.

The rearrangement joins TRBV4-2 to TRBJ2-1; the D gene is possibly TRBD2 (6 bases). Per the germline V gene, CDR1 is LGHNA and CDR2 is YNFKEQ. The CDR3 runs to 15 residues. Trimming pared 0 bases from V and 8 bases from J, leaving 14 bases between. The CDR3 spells CASSQDTGGADEQFF. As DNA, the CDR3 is TGTGCCAGCAGCCAAGATACTGGAGGGGCGGATGAGCAGTTCTTC.

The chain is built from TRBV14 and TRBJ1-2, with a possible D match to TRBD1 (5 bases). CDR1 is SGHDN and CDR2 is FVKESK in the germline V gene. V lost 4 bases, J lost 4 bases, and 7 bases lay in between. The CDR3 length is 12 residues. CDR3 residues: CASSLGVYGYTF. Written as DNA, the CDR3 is TGTGCCAGCAGCCTAGGGGTCTATGGCTACACCTTC.

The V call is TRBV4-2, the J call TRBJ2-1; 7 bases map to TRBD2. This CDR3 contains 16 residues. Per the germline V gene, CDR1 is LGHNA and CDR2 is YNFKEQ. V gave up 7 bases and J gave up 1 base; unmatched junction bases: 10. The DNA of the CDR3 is TGTGCCAGCAACTCACCAGGACTAGGTTCCTACAATGAGCAGTTCTTC. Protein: CASNSPGLGSYNEQFF.

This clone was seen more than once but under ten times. The CDR3 DNA reads as TGCGCCAGCAGCTTAGGGACTAGCTCCAGCACAGATACGCAGTATTTT. This sequence encodes CASSLGTSSSTDTQYF. The V call is TRBV5-1, the J call TRBJ2-3; TRBD2 matches 9 bases. Germline-derived CDR1 and CDR2 are SGHRS and YFSETQ. Trimming took 2 bases from V and 0 from J; bases not matched to a gene: 4. This CDR3 has 16 amino acids.

The CDR3 spells CASSLPSDGTGELFF. The CDR3 DNA reads as TGCGCCAGCAGCTTGCCTAGCGACGGCACCGGGGAGCTGTTTTTT. The V call is TRBV5-1, the J call TRBJ2-2, with D possibly TRBD2 on 6 matching bases. Germline-derived CDR1 and CDR2 are SGHRS and YFSETQ. Trimming shortened V by 1 base and J by 4 bases, and 11 bases separated the two germline ends. The CDR3 runs 15 residues. The variable domain in full, with the rest retrieved from reference TRBV5-1 and TRBJ2-2, is KAGVTQTPRYLIKTRGQQVTLSCSPISGHRSVSWYQQTPGQGLQFLFEYFSETQRNKGNFPGRFSGRQFSNSRSEMNVSTLELGDSALYLCASSLPSDGTGELFFGEGSRLTVL.

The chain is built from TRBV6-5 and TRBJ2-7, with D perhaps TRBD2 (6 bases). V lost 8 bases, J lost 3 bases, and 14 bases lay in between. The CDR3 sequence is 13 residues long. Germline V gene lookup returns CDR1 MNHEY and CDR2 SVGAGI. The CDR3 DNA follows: TGTGCCAGCGGGCGGGACGGGAACTACGAGCAGTACTTC. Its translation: CASGRDGNYEQYF.

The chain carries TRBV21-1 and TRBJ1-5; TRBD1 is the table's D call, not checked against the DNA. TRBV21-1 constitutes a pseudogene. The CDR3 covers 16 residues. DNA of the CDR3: TGTGCCAGCAGCGTACTTTACAGGGTCGGCAATCAGCCCCAGCATTTT. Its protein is CASSVLYRVGNQPQHF.

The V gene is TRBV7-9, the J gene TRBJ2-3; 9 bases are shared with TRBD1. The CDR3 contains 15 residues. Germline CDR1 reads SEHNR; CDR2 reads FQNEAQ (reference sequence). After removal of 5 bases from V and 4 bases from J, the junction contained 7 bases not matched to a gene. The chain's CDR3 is CASSRVRQGADTQYF. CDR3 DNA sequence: TGTGCCAGCAGCCGAGTACGACAGGGGGCAGATACGCAGTATTTT.

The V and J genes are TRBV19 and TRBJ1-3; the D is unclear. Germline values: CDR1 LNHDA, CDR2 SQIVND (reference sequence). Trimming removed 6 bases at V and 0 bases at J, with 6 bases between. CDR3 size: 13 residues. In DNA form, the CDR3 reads TGTGCCAGTAGCAGTACCTCTGGAAACACCATATATTTT. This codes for CASSSTSGNTIYF.

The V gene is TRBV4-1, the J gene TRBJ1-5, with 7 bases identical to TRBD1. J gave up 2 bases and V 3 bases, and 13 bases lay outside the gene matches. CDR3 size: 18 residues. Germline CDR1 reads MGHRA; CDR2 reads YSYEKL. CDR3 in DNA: TGCGCCAGCAGCCAGGTCATGGTGCAGGGGGGCCGCAATCAGCCCCAGCATTTT. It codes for CASSQVMVQGGRNQPQHF.

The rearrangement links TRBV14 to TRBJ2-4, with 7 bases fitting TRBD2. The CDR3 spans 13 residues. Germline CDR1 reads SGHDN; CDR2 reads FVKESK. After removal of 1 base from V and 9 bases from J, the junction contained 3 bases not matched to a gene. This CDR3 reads CASSQGTSGIQYF. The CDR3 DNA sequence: TGTGCCAGCAGCCAAGGGACTAGTGGCATTCAGTACTTC.